The 26 T cell receptor beta chains given below trace back to one sample, sequenced in a study of blood T cell repertoires in COVID-19. Only in-frame clones appear in the TCRdb table, and some are missing; sequencing was by immunoSEQ multiplex PCR. Here the sample spans a few hundred thousand clones, roughly 88% being singletons. The source material was PBMCs or T cells enriched from blood (not recorded which). These receptor sequences come from a woman aged 45-65 years who had recovered from COVID-19.

The chain employs TRBV9 and TRBJ1-1; unclear D gene. The CDR3 contains 15 residues. Between the trimmed V and J ends, which lost 0 bases and 6 bases, there was a span of 15 bases. The germline gives CDR1 SGDLS, CDR2 YYNGEE. The CDR3 nucleotides read TGTGCCAGCAGCGTAGAGTTTGGGCAGCCCTCTGAAGCTTTCTTT. It encodes CASSVEFGQPSEAFF.

V usage is TRBV7-3 and J usage is TRBJ2-2; unclear D gene. CDR1 and CDR2 from the germline V gene are SGHTA and FQGTGA. The V gene lost 3 bases and the J gene lost 4 bases, with 9 bases spanning the gap. The CDR3 runs to 14 residues. The CDR3 protein is CASSFESGTGELFF. CDR3 DNA sequence: TGTGCCAGCAGCTTTGAGTCGGGCACCGGGGAGCTGTTTTTT.

Comment on this clone: Other DNA sequences from this sample encode an identical CDR3 as well. The chain has TRBV7-9 and TRBJ1-1; 9 nucleotides agree with TRBD1. This CDR3 region has 14 residues. The junction had 4 bases not matched to a gene; V was cut back by 4 bases and J by 4 bases. Germline V gene data show CDR1 as SEHNR and CDR2 as FQNEAQ (reference sequence). The CDR3 coding sequence is TGTGCCAGCAGCTCGGGACAGGGAAGCACTGAAGCTTTCTTT. It codes for CASSSGQGSTEAFF.

This clone was detected once. The J gene is TRBJ1-1, the V gene TRBV7-9; 8 bases are shared with TRBD1. Losses at the gene ends were 0 bases for V and 5 bases for J; bases not matched to a gene: 5. The CDR3 is 15 amino acids. Germline V CDR1 and CDR2: SEHNR, FQNEAQ (reference sequence). In nucleotides, the CDR3 is TGTGCCAGCAGCTTAGCGGACAGGGTGGGAACTGAAGCTTTCTTT. The encoded protein is CASSLADRVGTEAFF.

The chain is built from TRBV13 and TRBJ2-2; 10 bases align to TRBD2. Germline lookup yields CDR1 PRHDT and CDR2 FYEKMQ (reference sequence). J lost 2 bases, V lost 5 bases, and 8 bases had no gene match. This CDR3 region has 17 residues. CDR3 sequence reads: CASSEGLALTNTGELFF. CDR3 nucleotide sequence: TGTGCCAGCAGCGAGGGACTAGCGCTGACCAACACCGGGGAGCTGTTTTTT.

The chain carries TRBV2 and TRBJ1-4; tentatively, D is TRBD1 (6 bases). Germline CDR1 is SNHLY and CDR2 is FYNNEI. The CDR3 is 16 amino acids. V was shortened by 4 bases and J by 0 bases, with 12 bases between the two germline ends. Here the CDR3 reads CASSGPNRATNEKLFF. CDR3 DNA sequence: TGTGCCAGCAGTGGACCCAACAGGGCAACTAATGAAAAACTGTTTTTT.

The V call is TRBV18, the J call TRBJ2-1; 8 bases map to TRBD1. Looked up from germline, CDR1 is KGHSH and CDR2 is LQKENI. The CDR3 sequence is 18 residues long. Germline trimming cut 3 bases from V and 6 bases from J; bases unmatched to any gene: 16. As DNA, the CDR3 is TGTGCCAGCTCACCCCAGGGGGCTGTGACTGGGGCGAGCAATGAGCAGTTCTTC. Its protein is CASSPQGAVTGASNEQFF.

V is TRBV7-3 and J is TRBJ2-5; 9 bases agree with TRBD2. V shed 6 bases, J shed 5 bases, and the junction held 10 bases outside the gene matches. Germline CDR1 and CDR2: SGHTA and FQGTGA. The CDR3 totals 15 residues. CDR3 sequence reads: CASSRSGRGEETQYF. CDR3 nucleotides: TGTGCCAGCAGTCGTAGCGGGAGAGGGGAGGAGACCCAGTACTTC.

V and J are TRBV5-1 and TRBJ1-1, with TRBD1 identical over 9 bases. The CDR3 loop spans 15 amino acids. V dropped 4 bases and J dropped 1; count of bases not matched to a gene: 5. Per the germline V gene, CDR1 is SGHRS and CDR2 is YFSETQ. The CDR3 nucleotides are TGCGCCAGCAGCGTACAGGGGGCGACGAACACTGAAGCTTTCTTT. It encodes CASSVQGATNTEAFF.

This clone came up once. The V call is TRBV15, the J call TRBJ2-7; a weak D match, TRBD2 (6 bases). The length of the CDR3 is 15 residues. The V gene lost 0 bases and the J gene lost 4 bases, with 13 bases spanning the gap. Germline V gene data show CDR1 as LNHNV and CDR2 as YYDKDF (reference sequence). The CDR3 bases are TGTGCCACCAGCAGAGATGTGGAGGGTGGGTACGAGCAGTACTTC. Residues: CATSRDVEGGYEQYF.

This clone was counted a single time. The chain joins TRBV7-9 to TRBJ1-4; a weak D match, TRBD1 (5 bases). V was pared by 1 base and J by 5 bases, with 11 bases between. The germline CDR1 and CDR2 sequences are SEHNR and FQNEAQ (reference sequence). This CDR3 is built from 15 residues. The CDR3 is CASSLGGSVNEKLFF. CDR3 sequence (DNA): TGTGCCAGCAGCTTAGGGGGCAGTGTCAATGAAAAACTGTTTTTT.

The rearrangement links TRBV2 to TRBJ1-5; TRBD1 matches at 9 bases. Germline V lookup: CDR1 SNHLY, CDR2 FYNNEI. The CDR3 consists of 15 residues. Unmatched junction bases numbered 4, after V lost 5 bases and J lost 2 bases. The CDR3 region is CASSWTGVGNQPQHF. The CDR3 DNA reads TGTGCCAGCAGTTGGACAGGGGTGGGCAATCAGCCCCAGCATTTT.

J is TRBJ1-1 and V is TRBV7-2; D unclear. The CDR3 covers 12 residues. The germline V gene has CDR1 SGHTA and CDR2 FQGNSA. The germline V and J ends were trimmed by 1 base and 7 bases, with 7 bases remaining between them. CDR3 region: CASSLDGYEAFF. The DNA of the CDR3 is TGTGCCAGCAGCTTAGACGGGTATGAAGCTTTCTTT. The full variable domain, completed using reference TRBV7-2 and TRBJ1-1, is GAGVSQSPSNKVTEKGKDVELRCDPISGHTALYWYRQSLGQGLEFLIYFQGNSAPDKSGLPSDRFSAERTGGSVSTLTIQRTQQEDSAVYLCASSLDGYEAFFGQGTRLTVV.

The chain has TRBV5-4 and TRBJ2-7, with D possibly being TRBD2 (7 bases). Between the trimmed V and J ends, which lost 2 bases and 6 bases, there was a span of 15 bases. CDR3 length: 14 residues. CDR1 is SGHNT and CDR2 is YYREEE in the germline V gene (reference sequence). The CDR3: CASSLQGGAREQYF. The CDR3 DNA follows: TGTGCCAGCAGCTTACAGGGAGGGGCACGCGAGCAGTACTTC.

The CDR3 DNA is TGTGCCAGCAGCCCGGGACTTTCAAAAGAGACCCAGTACTTC. Translating gives CASSPGLSKETQYF. This rearrangement joins TRBV28 to TRBJ2-5, with D perhaps matching TRBD2 (6 bases). V shed 6 bases and J shed 3 bases, with 14 bases lying between them. This CDR3 region has 14 residues. Germline CDR1 and CDR2: MDHEN and SYDVKM.

The chain links TRBV27 to TRBJ2-3; no definite D call. Germline V lookup: CDR1 MNHEY, CDR2 SMNVEV (reference sequence). The CDR3 consists of 13 residues. The V gene lost 5 bases and the J gene lost 6 bases, with 12 bases spanning the gap. Here the CDR3 reads CASSVASSDTQYF. The CDR3 nucleotides read TGTGCCAGCAGTGTCGCTAGTTCGGATACGCAGTATTTT.

The chain is built from TRBV5-4 and TRBJ2-7, with D tentatively TRBD1 (5 bases). The V end was cut by 5 bases, the J end by 0 bases, with 12 bases between. Germline CDR1 SGHNT, CDR2 YYREEE (reference sequence). CDR3 size: 14 residues. The chain's CDR3 is CASSSRQGSYEQYF. The CDR3 DNA is TGTGCCAGCAGTTCCCGGCAGGGCTCCTACGAGCAGTACTTC.

The J gene is TRBJ2-1, the V gene TRBV7-9; 7 bases match TRBD2. CDR3 length: 16 amino acids. Germline CDR1 and CDR2: SEHNR and FQNEAQ (reference sequence). The junction had 7 bases not matched to a gene; V was cut back by 0 bases and J by 5 bases. For the CDR3, the DNA is TGTGCCAGCAGCTTAGCGGGAGGACTAGGGAACAATGAGCAGTTCTTC. Residues: CASSLAGGLGNNEQFF.

The chain has TRBV5-1 and TRBJ1-2, with D perhaps TRBD1 (5 bases). The CDR3 loop spans 16 amino acids. V shed 0 bases and J shed 0 bases, with 12 bases lying between them. Germline CDR1 reads SGHRS; CDR2 reads YFSETQ. CDR3 residues: CASSLVGEGSNYGYTF. CDR3 coding DNA: TGCGCCAGCAGCTTGGTCGGGGAGGGGTCTAACTATGGCTACACCTTC.

The chain uses TRBV28 and TRBJ1-1, with D uncertain. Trimming stripped 3 bases from V and 13 bases from J, with 12 bases between. The CDR3 is made up of 11 amino acids. Germline V gene sequence: CDR1 MDHEN, CDR2 SYDVKM. DNA of the CDR3: TGTGCCAGCAGTTTGGAGGCCTGGAGTTTCTTT. This sequence encodes CASSLEAWSFF.

The chain employs TRBV28 and TRBJ2-6, with D unclear. Germline lookup yields CDR1 MDHEN and CDR2 SYDVKM. The CDR3 covers 15 residues. The V end was cut by 0 bases, the J end by 1 base, with 4 bases between. The CDR3 is CASSLWRSGANVLTF. Here the CDR3 DNA reads TGTGCCAGCAGTTTATGGAGGTCTGGGGCCAACGTCCTGACTTTC.

J is TRBJ1-1 and V is TRBV7-9, with D hard to call. The germline V gene has CDR1 SEHNR and CDR2 FQNEAQ (reference sequence). V shed 7 bases and J shed 1 base, with 16 bases lying between them. The CDR3 runs to 15 residues. The CDR3 DNA is TGTGCCAGCAACGACCAGAGAGGCACGAACACTGAAGCTTTCTTT. Protein product: CASNDQRGTNTEAFF.

The genes are TRBV7-9 and TRBJ1-3; 10 positions agree with TRBD1. Per the germline V gene, CDR1 is SEHNR and CDR2 is FQNEAQ (reference sequence). This CDR3 contains 16 residues. The V segment lost 4 bases and the J segment 1 base; nucleotides outside the gene matches: 4. In nucleotides, the CDR3 is TGTGCCAGCAGCTATCCGGGACAGGGGTCTGGAAACACCATATATTTT. Encoded protein: CASSYPGQGSGNTIYF.

This clone occurred once. The CDR3 region has the DNA TGTGCCAGCAGAGGCTCGAGGGAAAGGAGTTCACCCCTCCACTTT. It codes for CASRGSRERSSPLHF. This chain connects TRBV5-5 to TRBJ1-6, with no clear D. The V and J ends lost 5 bases and 9 bases respectively, with 18 bases between them. The V gene's germline CDR1 is SGHKS and CDR2 YYEKEE (reference sequence). The CDR3 covers 15 residues.

The genes are TRBV28 and TRBJ2-1; 11 bases are shared with TRBD2. V lost 5 bases to trimming and J lost 4 bases; unmatched junction nucleotides: 16. The CDR3 runs 19 residues. The germline gives CDR1 MDHEN, CDR2 SYDVKM. As DNA, the CDR3 is TGTGCCAGCAGTGTAACAGGGGCCCTAGCGGGAGGACTATACAATGAGCAGTTCTTC. Translated: CASSVTGALAGGLYNEQFF.

V gene TRBV5-1 combines with J gene TRBJ1-1; TRBD1 agrees at 7 bases. From germline, CDR1 is SGHRS and CDR2 YFSETQ. V shed 0 bases and J 2 bases; nucleotides not matched to a gene: 16. The CDR3 runs to 19 residues. The CDR3 protein is CASSLVFGSGQKLNTEAFF. The CDR3 coding sequence is TGCGCCAGCAGCTTGGTTTTCGGGTCGGGACAGAAACTAAACACTGAAGCTTTCTTT.